This record concerns one T cell receptor (beta chain) sequence. Its matching antigen is unknown. This specimen belongs to a study of cytomegalovirus exposure and HLA in healthy donors. General study points: TCR beta sequences reportedly predicted most subjects' HLA-A and HLA-B alleles accurately. Overall, under 200 TCR beta chains were annotated as cytomegalovirus-associated.

A multiplex PCR was run with 60 Vbeta primers and 13 Jbeta primers. Source study methods: As a later analysis found, there were approximately 80 million unique TCR beta chains, of which roughly 11 million were shared. The repertoire was sequenced with immunoSEQ multiplex PCR; TCRdb's copy has only in-frame clones and lacks some. The D gene and trimming were derived from the DNA, and the V and J assignments and clone size from that table. Of roughly 190,000 clones in the sample, around four fifths were seen once. V dropped 0 bases and J dropped 5 bases, with 4 bases sitting between them. CDR1 and CDR2 from the germline V gene are MNHEY and SVGAGI. CDR3 length: 13 amino acids.

Input material: PBMCs. The V and J genes are TRBV6-5 and TRBJ2-2; D unresolved. The sequence derives from a man in his forties in good health and CMV-seropositive. Here the CDR3 DNA reads TGTGCCAGCAGTTACTCGGAGACCGGGGAGCTGTTTTTT. Amino acid sequence: CASSYSETGELFF.